This is a list of T cell receptor beta chains from one sample in a study of CD8 T cells in Susac syndrome. One entry per CDR3 protein, called by TCRdb with MiXCR from the immunoSEQ multiplex PCR reads. The sample has about 180,000 distinct CDR3 sequences; 90% to 95% are singletons. Sequences were obtained from CD4+ T cells from PBMCs. These TCRs come from a human donor with Susac syndrome. Both conserved end residues are part of each CDR3.

CDR3 protein: CSAKRTESTDTQYF
V gene: TRBV20-1
J gene: TRBJ2-3
CDR3 length: 14

CDR3 protein: CASSRDRRDSYNEQFF
V gene: TRBV4-3
J gene: TRBJ2-1
CDR3 length: 16

CDR3 protein: CASTQLVYTQYF
V gene: TRBV7-2
J gene: TRBJ2-3
CDR3 length: 12

CDR3 protein: CASLAGGSQETQYF
V gene: TRBV6-1
J gene: TRBJ2-5
CDR3 length: 14

CDR3 protein: CASSTWGGDEKLFF
V gene: TRBV7-9
J gene: TRBJ1-4
CDR3 length: 14

CDR3 protein: CASSSSDQPQHF
V gene: TRBV28
J gene: TRBJ1-5
CDR3 length: 12

CDR3 protein: CASSLEVGGSYEQYF
V gene: TRBV7-8
J gene: TRBJ2-7
CDR3 length: 15

CDR3 protein: CASSLGQMNRELFF
V gene: TRBV5-1
J gene: TRBJ2-2
CDR3 length: 14

CDR3 protein: CASSYSESYNEQFF
V gene: TRBV6-6
J gene: TRBJ2-1
CDR3 length: 14

CDR3 protein: CSAASGSSYNEQFF
V gene: TRBV20-1
J gene: TRBJ2-1
CDR3 length: 14

CDR3 protein: CASSLGTVSPNYGYTF
V gene: TRBV5-1
J gene: TRBJ1-2
CDR3 length: 16

CDR3 protein: CASSQEGLPNEKLFF
V gene: TRBV3-1
J gene: TRBJ1-4
CDR3 length: 15

CDR3 protein: CASSWGPGNTEAFF
V gene: TRBV6-6
J gene: TRBJ1-1
CDR3 length: 14

CDR3 protein: CASSLGPDGETQYF
V gene: TRBV7-3
J gene: TRBJ2-5
CDR3 length: 14

CDR3 protein: CASSIGQGNTEAFF
V gene: TRBV7-2
J gene: TRBJ1-1
CDR3 length: 14

CDR3 protein: CSASSSVSYNEQFF
V gene: TRBV20-1
J gene: TRBJ2-1
CDR3 length: 14

CDR3 protein: CASSSGDRLEGEKLFF
V gene: TRBV5-1
J gene: TRBJ1-4
CDR3 length: 16

CDR3 protein: CSVKGLFYNEQFF
V gene: TRBV29-1
J gene: TRBJ2-1
CDR3 length: 13

CDR3 protein: CSARDRAKDGYTF
V gene: TRBV29-1
J gene: TRBJ1-2
CDR3 length: 13

CDR3 protein: CASSRDTLYEQYF
V gene: TRBV12-3/TRBV12-4
J gene: TRBJ2-7
CDR3 length: 13

CDR3 protein: CSVKIAQGNTEAFF
V gene: TRBV29-1
J gene: TRBJ1-1
CDR3 length: 14

CDR3 protein: CASSYIFGGVGYQPQHF
V gene: TRBV6-2/TRBV6-3
J gene: TRBJ1-5
CDR3 length: 17

CDR3 protein: CSARGAGLGDEQFF
V gene: TRBV20-1
J gene: TRBJ2-1
CDR3 length: 14

CDR3 protein: CASSLTTGTGAYEQYF
V gene: TRBV5-1
J gene: TRBJ2-7
CDR3 length: 16

CDR3 protein: CSVGGEYGYTF
V gene: TRBV29-1
J gene: TRBJ1-2
CDR3 length: 11

CDR3 protein: CASSLEGGLEEKLFF
V gene: TRBV5-1
J gene: TRBJ1-4
CDR3 length: 15